The TCR beta chain described here comes from a study of OX40 agonist ivuxolimab in advanced cancers. Turning to the overall study: Ivuxolimab was a fully human IgG2 agonistic monoclonal antibody targeting the costimulatory receptor OX40 (CD134). The point of sequencing TCRbeta in the periphery was to test whether ivuxolimab changed TCR sequence diversity and drove clonal T-cell expansion. The paper describes the monotherapy dose-escalation part (N of about 47 patients) of the phase I trial of ivuxolimab. Intravenous ivuxolimab was administered to patients every 2 weeks at six dose levels: 0.01, 0.1, 0.3, 1.5, 3 and 10 mg/kg. Among the 52 dose-escalation patients, roughly 20 had hepatocellular carcinoma, approximately 15 melanoma, 9 renal cell carcinoma and 9 head and neck cancer. Prior anti-PD-1, anti-PD-L1 or anti-CTLA-4 therapy was permitted, and checkpoint inhibitors had been received by less than 45% of dose-escalation patients. In the dose-escalation cohort, 82.7% of patients were male, and the mean age was roughly 60 years, with a range of about 20 to 90. Partial responses were achieved by three dose-escalation patients, of whom one had hepatocellular carcinoma and two had cutaneous melanoma. What the research found in general, with its limitations: In the 0.1-3.0 mg/kg groups, partial responders had among the lowest normalized peripheral clonal expansion, particularly in CD8+ T cells. On average, CD8+ T cells showed more expanded clones than CD4+ T cells after ivuxolimab. At doses of 0.1 to 3.0 mg/kg, clonal expansion of both CD4+ and CD8+ blood T cells was observed from baseline to week 6. Low levels of normalized T-cell clonal expansion were also seen in some patients who did not respond. Antigen specificity was not determined for the clonally expanded peripheral T cells.

CDR1 and CDR2 (SGHTA, FQGNSA) derive from the germline V gene. V is shortened by 8 bases, J by 0 bases, and the region joining them spans 6 bases. The CDR3 goes from the cysteine to the phenylalanine over 12 residues. Here the CDR3 DNA is all that survives: 36 bases in frame from base 1. Genomic DNA was isolated from the sorted cells so that the TCRbeta CDR3 region could be sequenced. TCRbeta CDR3 regions were sequenced using the immunoSEQ Assay. TCRdb limited this immuneACCESS table to in-frame rearrangements with V and J called. A share of clones is missing; checked studies link under half to unresolved V genes, and the rest is unexplained. The sample table records tens of thousands of clones; 80% to 90% of these occur just once. Roughly 4% of the sample rests with the top ten. Notes on this clone: No antigen is known for it. It has no much larger one-base neighbor in the sample; base qualities were not kept.

The trial excluded patients who had a history of autoimmune disease or who were on systemic immunosuppression. In every dose cohort, peripheral blood was drawn for TCR sequencing at baseline, cycle 4 day 1, and cycle 7 day 1. The samples were taken from a phase I, first-in-human, multicenter, open-label dose-escalation trial of ivuxolimab. The trial enrolled adults with locally advanced or metastatic head and neck squamous cell, hepatocellular, melanoma or renal cell carcinoma. Before TCR sequencing, CD4+ T cells and CD8+ T cells from peripheral blood were sorted into separate populations. The sequence is built from TRBV7-2 and TRBJ2-3, with no reliable assignment of the D segment. The origin of this receptor is an adult with an advanced solid tumor such as melanoma, head and neck, liver or kidney cancer. The specimen comprised CD4+ or CD8+ T cells sorted from blood, sampled in a trial of the OX40 agonist ivuxolimab. The DNA sequence follows: TGTGCCAGCGGCAAAAGCACAGATACGCAGTATTTT. This encodes CASGKSTDTQYF.